This T cell receptor (beta chain) came from a study of T-cell memory formation after mild COVID-19. Study details: TCR clusters showed largely donor specificity.

Overall study results and limits: Among CD4+ contracting clones, most were CM and EM, and CD8+ ones EMRA.

In TCRdb, the 5' RACE reads were re-called with MiXCR into one record per CDR3 protein. The sample carries around 310,000 distinct CDR3 sequences, roughly an eighth recorded once. In its sample, this clonotype was seen a few times. Its specificity is unknown. Sequenced: PBMCs or a T cell subset sorted from them (not recorded which). The clonotype comes from a man aged 18-30 years who had mild COVID-19 (a few samples of this study predate the infection). Cell type and time point are not known.

The CDR3 loop reads CASSVGTGETQYF. The CDR3 coding sequence is TGTGCCAGCAGCGTCGGGACAGGAGAGACCCAGTACTTC. This chain joins TRBV9 and TRBJ2-5; 8 bases map to TRBD1. Per the germline V gene, CDR1 is SGDLS and CDR2 is YYNGEE. The CDR3 sequence is 13 residues long. V was clipped by 2 bases and J by 4 bases; unmatched bases: 1.